This entry lists 27 T cell receptor beta chains sequenced from one sample in a study of T-cell reconstitution after alpha-beta-depleted transplantation in children. Unique molecular identifiers tagged the TCRbeta library. Using its own MiXCR run on the PCR reads, TCRdb lists one record per CDR3 protein. The data hold hundreds of thousands of distinct CDR3 sequences, with roughly 14% observed a single time. This specimen consisted of PBMCs, obtained from the stem cell graft. These receptors were taken from a human donor who donated a stem cell graft to a child with Fanconi anemia.

This clonotype was seen only a few times. The chain couples TRBV5-5 to TRBJ2-2; a possible D gene is TRBD1 (6 bases). CDR1 is SGHKS, CDR2 YYEKEE, per germline (reference sequence). V was cut by 0 bases and J by 6 bases, with 15 bases left in between. The CDR3 has 16 residues. The CDR3 DNA sequence: TGTGCCAGCAGCTTGGTAGGACAGACTCTGGCCGGGGAGCTGTTTTTT. Its translation is CASSLVGQTLAGELFF.

This clonotype was observed a handful of times. This sequence joins TRBV4-3 and TRBJ1-2; a weak D match, TRBD1 (5 bases). The CDR3 consists of 18 residues. Germline V gives CDR1 LGHNA, CDR2 YSLEER. The germline V and J ends were trimmed by 1 base and 5 bases, with 23 bases remaining between them. The CDR3 here is CASSQGWGGQAFLYGYTF. CDR3 nucleotide sequence: TGCGCCAGCAGCCAAGGATGGGGCGGGCAAGCCTTCCTTTATGGCTACACCTTC.

This clonotype was counted many times. The chain is built from TRBV25-1 and TRBJ2-2; D is tentatively TRBD1 or TRBD2 (5 bases each). Trimming took off 1 base at V and 6 bases at J, with 12 bases between the two ends. Germline lookup yields CDR1 MGHDK and CDR2 SYGVNS. This CDR3 has 15 amino acids. CDR3 loop: CASSEWGTEAGELFF. Written as DNA, the CDR3 is TGTGCCAGCAGTGAATGGGGGACCGAAGCCGGGGAGCTGTTTTTT.

The chain couples TRBV12-5 to TRBJ2-1; TRBD1 is a possible D gene (6 bases). The CDR3 loop spans 16 amino acids. Germline V gives CDR1 LGHNT, CDR2 FRNRAP. V was pared by 10 bases and J by 5 bases, with 24 bases between. CDR3 DNA: TGTGCTACTCCGGGGAAGGGGGTTGAGAGGGACAATGAGCAGTTCTTC. Amino acids: CATPGKGVERDNEQFF.

J is TRBJ1-3 and V is TRBV28, with TRBD1 as a possible D gene (5 bases). CDR3 length: 15 residues. The V end was cut by 3 bases, the J end by 2 bases, with 11 bases between. CDR1 and CDR2 from the germline V gene are MDHEN and SYDVKM. The CDR3 DNA sequence: TGTGCCAGCAGTTTCGCAAGGGGAACTGGAAACACCATATATTTT. Residues: CASSFARGTGNTIYF.

There are a few counts of this clonotype. The chain carries TRBV29-1 and TRBJ1-3; D not resolved. The V gene's germline CDR1 is SQVTM and CDR2 ANQGSEA. The CDR3 runs 11 residues. V lost 2 bases and J 7 bases, leaving 6 bases between the germline ends. In DNA, the CDR3 is TGCAGCGTTGAACGCACGAACACCATATATTTT. It is translated as CSVERTNTIYF.

This clonotype was detected only a few times. This chain links TRBV29-1 with TRBJ2-3, with 8 positions matching TRBD1. The CDR3 totals 14 residues. Looked up from germline, CDR1 is SQVTM and CDR2 is ANQGSEA. J lost 4 bases, V lost 4 bases, and 7 bases had no gene match. The CDR3 region is CSVAGGASADTQYF. The CDR3 DNA sequence: TGCAGCGTTGCAGGGGGCGCTTCTGCAGATACGCAGTATTTT.

This clonotype was counted only a few times. This sequence joins TRBV20-1 and TRBJ1-3; D remains ambiguous. The CDR3 extends over 13 amino acids. V was pared by 1 base and J by 7 bases, with 11 bases between. Germline values: CDR1 DFQATT, CDR2 SNEGSKA (reference sequence). The CDR3: CSARGRQSNTIYF. CDR3 coding DNA: TGCAGTGCTAGAGGCCGTCAGTCTAACACCATATATTTT.

The chain is built from TRBV5-1 and TRBJ1-1; no clear D gene. Between the trimmed V and J ends, which lost 1 base and 11 bases, there was a span of 21 bases. The length of the CDR3 is 15 residues. CDR1 is SGHRS and CDR2 is YFSETQ in the germline V gene. CDR3 amino acids: CASSLIPGLLDEAFF. The CDR3 DNA is TGCGCCAGCAGCTTGATACCCGGACTTTTGGATGAGGCTTTCTTT.

The table lists this clonotype with a few counts. The chain is built from TRBV5-6 and TRBJ1-2; tentative D call: TRBD1 (6 bases). The CDR3 length is 13 residues. The V and J ends lost 4 bases and 5 bases respectively, with 12 bases between them. Germline CDR1 is SGHDT and CDR2 is YYEEEE. CDR3 amino acids: CASSARGQYGYTF. CDR3 coding DNA: TGTGCCAGCAGCGCCCGGGGGCAATATGGCTACACCTTC.

This clonotype was seen more than once but under ten times. This rearrangement joins TRBV2 to TRBJ1-1; D gene unclear. V was trimmed by 4 bases and J by 3 bases, leaving 12 bases between them. There are 14 residues in the CDR3. The germline V gene has CDR1 SNHLY and CDR2 FYNNEI. Written as DNA, the CDR3 is TGTGCCAGCAGTGTAGTTAGGTTGGACACTGAAGCTTTCTTT. It is translated as CASSVVRLDTEAFF.

This clonotype has at least ten counts. This rearrangement joins TRBV6-2 or TRBV6-3 to TRBJ1-2, with a tentative D call TRBD1 (5 bases). The CDR3 has 14 amino acids. CDR1 is MNHEY and CDR2 is SVGEGT in the germline V gene. The V and J ends lost 0 bases and 0 bases respectively, with 5 bases between them. The CDR3 region has the DNA TGTGCCAGCAGTTACTCCAGGGCTAACTATGGCTACACCTTC. This codes for CASSYSRANYGYTF.

The chain uses TRBV20-1 and TRBJ1-6; the D gene is possibly TRBD1 (5 bases). The CDR3 extends over 15 amino acids. V was shortened by 5 bases and J by 7 bases, with 18 bases between the two germline ends. CDR1 and CDR2 from the germline V gene are DFQATT and SNEGSKA (reference sequence). The CDR3 here is CSAEEIPDSNSPLHF. CDR3 coding DNA: TGCAGTGCTGAAGAAATTCCAGACAGCAATTCACCCCTCCACTTT.

This clonotype was seen only a few times. For the CDR3, the DNA is TGTGCCAGCACCCAATGGTTTGGGGGCCGGTCCTACAATGAGCAGTTCTTC. This codes for CASTQWFGGRSYNEQFF. This chain connects TRBV7-9 to TRBJ2-1, with D tentatively TRBD1 (6 bases). Germline CDR1 SEHNR, CDR2 FQNEAQ (reference sequence). Trimming took off 7 bases at V and 1 base at J, with 20 bases between the two ends. The CDR3 totals 17 residues.

This clonotype was counted between two and nine times. V gene TRBV9 combines with J gene TRBJ2-3; D is possibly TRBD2 (6 bases). This CDR3 has 14 residues. V was trimmed by 7 bases and J by 2 bases, leaving 14 bases between them. Germline V gene lookup returns CDR1 SGDLS and CDR2 YYNGEE. The CDR3 bases are TGTGCCAGCGCCTCGGGAGCCAACACAGATACGCAGTATTTT. Encoded protein: CASASGANTDTQYF.

This clonotype turned up a few times. The V call is TRBV7-3, the J call TRBJ1-2; no clear D gene. In germline, CDR1 is SGHTA, CDR2 FQGTGA. The CDR3 runs 15 residues. Trimming took off 2 bases at V and 4 bases at J, with 14 bases between the two ends. The CDR3 DNA sequence: TGTGCCAGCAGCTTAGCGGCAGGACCTGGCTATGGCTACACCTTC. This sequence encodes CASSLAAGPGYGYTF.

This clonotype was seen at least ten times. This CDR3 is CASARTDTQYF. The CDR3 DNA reads as TGTGCCAGCGCTAGGACCGATACGCAGTATTTT. The rearrangement links TRBV6-6 to TRBJ2-3; D unclear. Germline V gene sequence: CDR1 MNHNY, CDR2 SVGAGI (reference sequence). This CDR3 region has 11 residues. Trimming removed 8 bases at V and 6 bases at J, with 9 bases between.

The chain joins TRBV7-9 to TRBJ1-2, with 9 bases matching TRBD1. In germline, CDR1 is SEHNR, CDR2 FQNEAQ (reference sequence). This CDR3 spans 16 amino acids. V lost 4 bases, J lost 0 bases, and 6 bases stayed unmatched. The CDR3 is CASSSSNRGPNYGYTF. The CDR3 DNA reads as TGTGCCAGCAGCTCCAGTAACAGGGGGCCTAACTATGGCTACACCTTC.

The table lists this clonotype with a few counts. The chain recombines TRBV7-9 with TRBJ2-5; tentatively, D is TRBD1 (6 bases). Germline CDR1 SEHNR, CDR2 FQNEAQ (reference sequence). This CDR3 contains 14 residues. Trimming shortened V by 3 bases and J by 5 bases, and 13 bases separated the two germline ends. The CDR3 bases are TGTGCCAGCAGCTTTTGGGGGCTTGAGGAGACCCAGTACTTC. Protein product: CASSFWGLEETQYF.

CDR3 in amino acids: CASSNDGWNTEAFF. The DNA of the CDR3 is TGTGCCAGCAGCAATGACGGTTGGAACACTGAAGCTTTCTTT. The rearrangement uses TRBV5-4 and TRBJ1-1, with no clear D. V was pared by 4 bases and J by 1 base, with 11 bases between. The CDR3 contains 14 residues. Germline V gene lookup returns CDR1 SGHNT and CDR2 YYREEE (reference sequence).

This clonotype has more than one count but fewer than ten. The V and J genes are TRBV18 and TRBJ2-3; 7 bases line up with TRBD2. CDR1 KGHSH and CDR2 LQKENI come from the germline V gene. This CDR3 spans 15 amino acids. Trimming removed 2 bases from V and 1 base from J; junction bases left unmatched: 3. The CDR3 here is CASSPGAGGTDTQYF. As DNA, the CDR3 is TGTGCCAGCTCACCAGGGGCGGGGGGCACAGATACGCAGTATTTT.

The chain couples TRBV27 to TRBJ1-1; D is uncertain. The CDR3 extends over 13 amino acids. Germline CDR1 is MNHEY and CDR2 is SMNVEV (reference sequence). V was shortened by 2 bases and J by 4 bases, with 8 bases between the two germline ends. This chain's CDR3 is CASSLAMFTEAFF. Here the CDR3 DNA reads TGTGCCAGCAGTTTAGCGATGTTCACTGAAGCTTTCTTT.

The rearrangement uses TRBV20-1 and TRBJ1-2, with D unclear. The CDR3 has 13 residues. The V end lost 1 base, the J end lost 8 bases, and 14 bases lay between the germline ends. The germline gives CDR1 DFQATT, CDR2 SNEGSKA (reference sequence). CDR3 in DNA: TGCAGTGCTAGAGTTCTCGACACGTTCGGCTACACCTTC. As protein: CSARVLDTFGYTF.

In this sample, this clonotype turned up many times. The V gene is TRBV7-2, the J gene TRBJ1-2, with D hard to call. Germline V gene lookup returns CDR1 SGHTA and CDR2 FQGNSA. The CDR3 totals 13 residues. V was shortened by 6 bases and J by 4 bases, with 12 bases between the two germline ends. In DNA form, the CDR3 reads TGTGCCAGCAGTCTCTCCAGGTCCTATGGCTACACCTTC. Its protein product is CASSLSRSYGYTF.

The chain has TRBV5-6 and TRBJ2-3, with 12 bases aligning to TRBD2. V was clipped by 5 bases and J by 6 bases; unmatched bases: 7. CDR1 and CDR2 from the germline V gene are SGHDT and YYEEEE. The CDR3 runs 15 residues. The CDR3 DNA sequence: TGTGCCAGCAGTTTCGGGACTAGCGGGTTTGATACGCAGTATTTT. This gives the protein CASSFGTSGFDTQYF.

This clonotype has ten or more counts. The V call is TRBV27, the J call TRBJ2-3; TRBD2 matches at 7 bases. The V and J ends lost 8 bases and 2 bases, in that order; junction bases with no gene match: 10. The CDR3 loop spans 15 amino acids. The V gene's germline CDR1 is MNHEY and CDR2 SMNVEV (reference sequence). For the CDR3, the DNA is TGTGCCAGCGGACGAGGAGCGGGGATCACAGATACGCAGTATTTT. This translates into CASGRGAGITDTQYF.

This clonotype was seen ten or more times. The chain has TRBV10-3 and TRBJ2-3; 9 nucleotides align to TRBD2. Germline V CDR1 and CDR2: ENHRY, SYGVKD. The junction had 3 bases not matched to a gene; V was cut back by 5 bases and J by 6 bases. This CDR3 contains 13 residues. CDR3 coding DNA: TGTGCCATCAGTCGGACTAGCGAGGATACGCAGTATTTT. It yields the protein CAISRTSEDTQYF.